This TCR beta chain emerged from a study of shared clonotypes between healthy human individuals (dated by TCRdb to the early 2020s). Describing the broader study: The cohort comprised a couple of women and a few men aged 18 to 49 years. To estimate repertoire size and how much clonotypes are shared between individuals, the study performed deep sequencing of blood TCR repertoires from roughly five healthy adults. Per donor, three plates each were used for CD4 naive and CD4 memory, two for CD8 naive, and one for CD8 memory. Leukapheresis yielded between about 0.9 and 9 billion PBMCs per donor. To increase sequencing depth and limit assay-specific biases, different laboratories used diverse techniques to prepare libraries and sequence TCR repertoires.

CD8 naive samples were obtained by positive selection for CCR7 among CD45RO-negative cells, yielding a CD45RA+CCR7+ population from which TemRA cells were excluded. The donors were healthy, HIV-negative adults who had no recently reported acute infections or vaccinations. Every donor was a Caucasian adult residing in Nashville, Tennessee, USA. Blood was obtained by leukapheresis, after which PBMCs were separated by Ficoll-Histopaque density gradient centrifugation and cryopreserved in liquid nitrogen vapor phase. Analytical flow cytometry was used to check the purity and quantity of each magnetically sorted T cell population. From each sorted fraction, genomic DNA was isolated and quantified by UV absorbance on a Nanodrop 2000c. Paper-wide results and their limitations: Larger estimated clonotype richness was generally found for naive subsets than for memory subsets. Pairwise subsampling led to the expectation that sequencing depth would affect the degree of clonotype sharing among donors. Incomplete sequencing was indicated by rarefaction of sorted-subset datasets, despite the large sequencing depth. Approximately 4.8% of naive CD4, 3.5% of naive CD8, 2% to 2.5% of memory CD4, and 0.4% of memory CD8 clonotypes were shared across several donors. Because the study included a small number of donors, the genetic and exposure-history diversity represented was limited. Only blood was sampled, and tissue TCR repertoires likely differ from those in blood. Compared with non-shared clonotypes, the clonotypes found in all four sorted-subset donors had higher generation probabilities.

On this clone itself: Its target antigen remains unknown. Base qualities are not recorded, but no much larger clone differs from it by a single base.

Using the deep immunoSEQ assay, multiplex PCR amplified TCR CDR3 regions from genomic DNA. Genomic DNA extracted from each cell subset was distributed evenly over all wells of several immunoSEQ 96-well plates, and each plate served as one replicate. For sorted subsets, 150 to 250 ng of genomic DNA, equivalent to 25,000 to 35,000 T cell genomes, went into each replicate PCR. Purified libraries were quantified with a Qubit 3.0 fluorometer, sized on a Bioanalyzer 2100, and re-quantified with the KAPA Library Quantification kit. Every immunoSEQ 96-well plate was sequenced on a separate single-read 150-cycle Illumina NextSeq 550 flow cell. On the authors' methods: Because the immunoSEQ output included only junctional sequences and no quality scores, the filtering could not be the same as the filtering used for full-length reads. To assign V/J genes and CDR3, sequences were annotated using PyIR, a Python wrapper for IgBLAST v1.9, with IMGT germline references. Reads were removed for weak V/J assignments (E-value above 1e-6), missing CDR3, stop codons, out-of-frame junctions, or ambiguous translated residues. V3J clonotypes were defined by identical inferred V gene, J gene, and CDR3 amino acid sequence. Percentage overlap between repertoires was calculated by dividing the number of shared unique clonotypes by the size of the smaller repertoire. Three approaches were used to assess repertoire richness: RTK rarefaction, the Chao1 estimator, and Recon v2.1 estimates of unobserved clonotypes. For all TCRbeta clonotypes obtained by the gDNA method from a few donors, generation probabilities were computed with OLGA. As stored in TCRdb, this immuneACCESS dataset retains in-frame rearrangements with V and J assigned. A fraction of the clones does not appear; measured against another copy, unresolved V genes explain less than half of the discrepancy, and the remainder lacks a known reason. For V, J and clone size, that table is used; D and trimming come from the DNA. The sample table holds 1.5 million to 2.5 million clones, of which about 95% were seen once. The leading ten clones occupy roughly 1% of the sample.

Taken from the germline V gene (reference sequence), the CDR1 and CDR2 loops are SEHNR and FQNEAQ. V loses 2 bases, J loses 4 bases, and the germline ends lie 11 bases apart. The cysteine opens and the phenylalanine closes a CDR3 of 14 amino acids. The DNA shown is the 42-base CDR3, in frame from base 1. Sequencing input: naive CD8+ T cells sorted from blood. In light of the paper, this sample's cell subset or site label describes: CD45RA+CCR7+. The receptor was isolated from a man aged 18 to 29 in good health. The chain joins TRBV7-9 to TRBJ2-5, and TRBD1 may be the D gene, going by 7 matching bases. CDR3 reads: CASSLSQGGETQYF. The DNA reads TGTGCCAGCAGCTTATCCCAGGGGGGAGAGACCCAGTACTTC.